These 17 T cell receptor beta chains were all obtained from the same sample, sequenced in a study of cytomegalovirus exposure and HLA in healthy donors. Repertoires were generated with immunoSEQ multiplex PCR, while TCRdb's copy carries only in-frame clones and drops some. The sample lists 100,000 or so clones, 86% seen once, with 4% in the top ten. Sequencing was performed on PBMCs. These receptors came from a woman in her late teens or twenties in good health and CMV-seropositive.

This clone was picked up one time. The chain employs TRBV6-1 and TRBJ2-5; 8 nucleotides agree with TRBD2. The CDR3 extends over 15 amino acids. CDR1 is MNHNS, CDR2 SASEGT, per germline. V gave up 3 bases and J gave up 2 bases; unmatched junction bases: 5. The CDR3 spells CASSEFPGGQETQYF. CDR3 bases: TGTGCCAGCAGTGAGTTTCCGGGGGGGCAAGAGACCCAGTACTTC.

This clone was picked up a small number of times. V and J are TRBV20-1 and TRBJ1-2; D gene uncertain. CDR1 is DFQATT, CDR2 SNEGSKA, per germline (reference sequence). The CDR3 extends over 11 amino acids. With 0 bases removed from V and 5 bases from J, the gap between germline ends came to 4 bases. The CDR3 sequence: CSARDRYGYTF. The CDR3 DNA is TGCAGTGCTAGAGATCGGTATGGCTACACCTTC.

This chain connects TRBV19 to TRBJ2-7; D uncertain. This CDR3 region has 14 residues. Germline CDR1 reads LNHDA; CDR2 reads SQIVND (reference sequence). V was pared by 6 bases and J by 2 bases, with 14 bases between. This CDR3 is CASSSVAEPYEQYF. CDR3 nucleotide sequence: TGTGCCAGTAGCTCCGTGGCGGAGCCCTACGAGCAGTACTTC.

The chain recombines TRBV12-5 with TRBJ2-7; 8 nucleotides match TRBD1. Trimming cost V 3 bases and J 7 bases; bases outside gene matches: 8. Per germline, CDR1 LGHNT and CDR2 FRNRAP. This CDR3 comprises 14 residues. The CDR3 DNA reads TGTGCTAGTGGTTTAGGACAGGGACAAGGGGAGCAGTACTTC. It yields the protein CASGLGQGQGEQYF.

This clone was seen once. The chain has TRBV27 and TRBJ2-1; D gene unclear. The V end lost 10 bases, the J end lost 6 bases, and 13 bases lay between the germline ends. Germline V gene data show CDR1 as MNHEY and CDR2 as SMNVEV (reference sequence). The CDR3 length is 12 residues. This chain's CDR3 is CAIYRPPNEQFF. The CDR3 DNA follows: TGTGCCATCTACCGTCCCCCCAATGAGCAGTTCTTC.

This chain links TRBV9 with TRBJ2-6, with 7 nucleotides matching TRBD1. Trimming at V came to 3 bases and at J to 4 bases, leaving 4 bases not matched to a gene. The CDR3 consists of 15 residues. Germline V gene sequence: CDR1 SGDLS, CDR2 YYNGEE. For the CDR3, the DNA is TGTGCCAGCAGCGCCGGACAGGCCGGGGCCAACGTCCTGACTTTC. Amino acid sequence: CASSAGQAGANVLTF. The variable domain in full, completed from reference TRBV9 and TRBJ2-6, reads DSGVTQTPKHLITATGQRVTLRCSPRSGDLSVYWYQQSLDQGLQFLIQYYNGEERAKGNILERFSAQQFPDLHSELNLSSLELGDSALYFCASSAGQAGANVLTFGAGSRLTVL.

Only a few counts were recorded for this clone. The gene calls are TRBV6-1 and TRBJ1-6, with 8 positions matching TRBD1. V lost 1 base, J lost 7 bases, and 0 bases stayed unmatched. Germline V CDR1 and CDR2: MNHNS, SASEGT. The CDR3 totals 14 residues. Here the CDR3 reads CASSEGTGNSPLHF. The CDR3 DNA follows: TGTGCCAGCAGTGAAGGGACAGGGAATTCACCCCTCCACTTT.

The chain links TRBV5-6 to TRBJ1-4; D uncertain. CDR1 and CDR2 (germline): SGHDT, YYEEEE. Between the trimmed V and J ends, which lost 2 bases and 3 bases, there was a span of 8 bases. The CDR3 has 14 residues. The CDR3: CASSFGIANEKLFF. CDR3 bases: TGTGCCAGCAGCTTCGGGATCGCTAATGAAAAACTGTTTTTT.

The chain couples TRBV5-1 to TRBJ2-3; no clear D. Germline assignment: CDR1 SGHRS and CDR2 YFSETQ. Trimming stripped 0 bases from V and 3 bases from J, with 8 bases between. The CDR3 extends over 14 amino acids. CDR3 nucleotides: TGCGCCAGCAGCTTGGGGCAGACTACAGATACGCAGTATTTT. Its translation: CASSLGQTTDTQYF.

CDR3: CASSHPGAEAFF. In DNA, the CDR3 is TGTGCCAGCAGCCACCCGGGGGCTGAAGCTTTCTTT. The V and J genes are TRBV28 and TRBJ1-1, with D perhaps TRBD1 (5 bases). V shed 6 bases and J shed 6 bases, with 11 bases lying between them. The CDR3 covers 12 residues. Germline V gives CDR1 MDHEN, CDR2 SYDVKM.

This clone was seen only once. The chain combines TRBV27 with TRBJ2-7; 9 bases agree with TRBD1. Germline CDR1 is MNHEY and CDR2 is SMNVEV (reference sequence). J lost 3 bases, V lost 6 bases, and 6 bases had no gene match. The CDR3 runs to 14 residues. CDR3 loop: CASRTTGGGYEQYF. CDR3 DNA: TGTGCCAGCAGAACGACAGGGGGGGGCTACGAGCAGTACTTC.

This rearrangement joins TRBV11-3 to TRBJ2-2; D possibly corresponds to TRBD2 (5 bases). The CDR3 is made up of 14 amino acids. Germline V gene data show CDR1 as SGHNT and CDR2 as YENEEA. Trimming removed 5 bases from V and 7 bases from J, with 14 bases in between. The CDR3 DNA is TGTGCCAGCAGCCCACGAGGGCGAAACGGGGAGCTGTTTTTT. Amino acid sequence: CASSPRGRNGELFF.

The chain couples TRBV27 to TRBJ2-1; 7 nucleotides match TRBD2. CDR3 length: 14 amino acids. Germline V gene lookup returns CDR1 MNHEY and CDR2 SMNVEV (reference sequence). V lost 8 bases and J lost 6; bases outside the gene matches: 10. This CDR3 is CASSSPTSPNEQFF. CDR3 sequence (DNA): TGTGCCAGCTCCTCCCCGACTAGCCCCAATGAGCAGTTCTTC.

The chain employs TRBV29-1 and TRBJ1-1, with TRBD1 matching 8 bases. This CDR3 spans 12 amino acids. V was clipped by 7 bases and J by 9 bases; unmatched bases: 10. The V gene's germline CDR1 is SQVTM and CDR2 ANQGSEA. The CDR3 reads CSDPTGEEKAFF. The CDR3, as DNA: TGCAGCGACCCGACAGGGGAGGAGAAAGCTTTCTTT.

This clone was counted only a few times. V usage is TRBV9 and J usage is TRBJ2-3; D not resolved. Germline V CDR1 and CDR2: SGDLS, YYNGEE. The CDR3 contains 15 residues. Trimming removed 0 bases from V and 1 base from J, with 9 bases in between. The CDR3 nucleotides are TGTGCCAGCAGCGTAGGCAATCCAGGCACAGATACGCAGTATTTT. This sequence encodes CASSVGNPGTDTQYF.

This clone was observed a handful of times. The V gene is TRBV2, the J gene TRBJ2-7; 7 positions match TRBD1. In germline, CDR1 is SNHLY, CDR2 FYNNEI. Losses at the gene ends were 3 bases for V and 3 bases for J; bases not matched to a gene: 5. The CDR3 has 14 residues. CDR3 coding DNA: TGTGCCAGCAGTGATTTTGCAGGGGGCTACGAGCAGTACTTC. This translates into CASSDFAGGYEQYF.

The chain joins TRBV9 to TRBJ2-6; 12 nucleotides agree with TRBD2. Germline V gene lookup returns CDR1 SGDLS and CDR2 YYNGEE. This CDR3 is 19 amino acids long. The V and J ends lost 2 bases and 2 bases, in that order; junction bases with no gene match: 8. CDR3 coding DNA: TGTGCCAGCAGCGTGGGGACTAGCGGGTTGACGACTGGGGCCAACGTCCTGACTTTC. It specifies CASSVGTSGLTTGANVLTF. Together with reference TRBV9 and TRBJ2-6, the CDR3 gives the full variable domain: DSGVTQTPKHLITATGQRVTLRCSPRSGDLSVYWYQQSLDQGLQFLIQYYNGEERAKGNILERFSAQQFPDLHSELNLSSLELGDSALYFCASSVGTSGLTTGANVLTFGAGSRLTVL.